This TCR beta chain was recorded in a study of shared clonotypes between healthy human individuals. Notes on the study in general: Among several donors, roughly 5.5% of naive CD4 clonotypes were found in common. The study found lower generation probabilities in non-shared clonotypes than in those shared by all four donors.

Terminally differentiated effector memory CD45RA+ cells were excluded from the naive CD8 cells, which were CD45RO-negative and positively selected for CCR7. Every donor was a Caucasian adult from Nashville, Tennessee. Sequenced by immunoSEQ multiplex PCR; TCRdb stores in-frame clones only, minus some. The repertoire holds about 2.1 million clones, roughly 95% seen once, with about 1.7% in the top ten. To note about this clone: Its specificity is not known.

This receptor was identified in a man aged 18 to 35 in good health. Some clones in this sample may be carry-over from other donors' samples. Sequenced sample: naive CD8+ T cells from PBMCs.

DNA for the CDR3: TGTGCCAGCAGTTATCAATTAGCGGGAGGCTCTTTATACTTC. Protein sequence: CASSYQLAGGSLYF. The V and J genes are TRBV27 and TRBJ2-7; 10 positions match TRBD2. V dropped 4 bases and J dropped 13; count of bases not matched to a gene: 13. Germline assignment: CDR1 MNHEY and CDR2 SMNVEV (reference sequence). The CDR3 consists of 14 residues.